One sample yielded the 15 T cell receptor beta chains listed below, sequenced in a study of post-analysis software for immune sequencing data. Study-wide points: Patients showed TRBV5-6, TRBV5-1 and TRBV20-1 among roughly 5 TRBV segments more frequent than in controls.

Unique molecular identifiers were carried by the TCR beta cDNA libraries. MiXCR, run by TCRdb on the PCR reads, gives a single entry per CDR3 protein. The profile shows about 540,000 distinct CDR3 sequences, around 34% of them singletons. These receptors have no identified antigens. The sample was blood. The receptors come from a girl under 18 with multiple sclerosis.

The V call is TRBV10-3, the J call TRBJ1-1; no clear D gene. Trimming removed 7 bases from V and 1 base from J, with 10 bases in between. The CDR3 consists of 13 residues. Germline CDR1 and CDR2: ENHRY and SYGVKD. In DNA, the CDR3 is TGTGCCATCATGCGACGGGAGAACACTGAAGCTTTCTTT. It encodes CAIMRRENTEAFF.

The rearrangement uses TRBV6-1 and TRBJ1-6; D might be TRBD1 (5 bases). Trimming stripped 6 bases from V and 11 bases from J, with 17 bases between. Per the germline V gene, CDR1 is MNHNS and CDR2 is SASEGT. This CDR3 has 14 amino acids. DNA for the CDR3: TGTGCCAGCAGCCATCAGGTCCGGGGGGCACCCCTCCACTTT. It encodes CASSHQVRGAPLHF.

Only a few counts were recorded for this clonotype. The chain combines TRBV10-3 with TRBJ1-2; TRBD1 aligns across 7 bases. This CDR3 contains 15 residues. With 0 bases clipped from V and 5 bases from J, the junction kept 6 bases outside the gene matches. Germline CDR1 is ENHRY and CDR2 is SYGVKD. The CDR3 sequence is CAISESSGGFYGYTF. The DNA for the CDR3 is TGTGCCATCAGTGAGTCTTCAGGGGGGTTTTATGGCTACACCTTC.

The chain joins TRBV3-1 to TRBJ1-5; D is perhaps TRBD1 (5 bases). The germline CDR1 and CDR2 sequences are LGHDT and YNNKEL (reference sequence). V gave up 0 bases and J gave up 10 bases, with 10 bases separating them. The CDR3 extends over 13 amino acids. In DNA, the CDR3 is TGTGCCAGCAGCCAAGATGGGCGGGACCCCCAGCATTTT. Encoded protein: CASSQDGRDPQHF. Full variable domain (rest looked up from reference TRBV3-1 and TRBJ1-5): DTAVSQTPKYLVTQMGNDKSIKCEQNLGHDTMYWYKQDSKKFLKIMFSYNNKELIINETVPNRFSPKSPDKAHLNLHINSLELGDSAVYFCASSQDGRDPQHFGDGTRLSIL.

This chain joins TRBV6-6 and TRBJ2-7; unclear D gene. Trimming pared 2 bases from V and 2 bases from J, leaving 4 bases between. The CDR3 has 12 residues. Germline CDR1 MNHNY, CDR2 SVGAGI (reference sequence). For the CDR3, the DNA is TGTGCCAGCAGTTACCACCCCTACGAGCAGTACTTC. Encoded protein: CASSYHPYEQYF.

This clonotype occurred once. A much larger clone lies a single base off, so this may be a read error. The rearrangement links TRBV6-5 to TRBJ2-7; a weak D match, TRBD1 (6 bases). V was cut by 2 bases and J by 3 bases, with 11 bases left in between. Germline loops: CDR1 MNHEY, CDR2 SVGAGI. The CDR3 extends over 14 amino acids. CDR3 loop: CASSYVKGDYEQYF. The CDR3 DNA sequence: TGTGCCAGCAGTTACGTAAAGGGGGACTACGAGCAGTACTTC.

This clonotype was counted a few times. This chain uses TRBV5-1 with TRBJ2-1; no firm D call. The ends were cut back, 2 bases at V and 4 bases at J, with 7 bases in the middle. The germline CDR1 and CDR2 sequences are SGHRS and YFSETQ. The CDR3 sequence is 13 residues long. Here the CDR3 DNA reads TGCGCCAGCAGCTTAGACGATTACAATGAGCAGTTCTTC. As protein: CASSLDDYNEQFF.

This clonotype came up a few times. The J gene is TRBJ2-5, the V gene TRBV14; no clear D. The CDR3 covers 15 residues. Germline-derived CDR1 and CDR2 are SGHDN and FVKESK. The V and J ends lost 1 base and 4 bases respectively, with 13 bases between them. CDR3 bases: TGTGCCAGCAGCCAAGGTAGCTTGCCAACAGAGACCCAGTACTTC. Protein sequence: CASSQGSLPTETQYF. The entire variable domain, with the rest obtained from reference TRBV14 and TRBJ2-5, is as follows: EAGVTQFPSHSVIEKGQTVTLRCDPISGHDNLYWYRRVMGKEIKFLLHFVKESKQDESGMPNNRFLAERTGGTYSTLKVQPAELEDSGVYFCASSQGSLPTETQYFGPGTRLLVL.

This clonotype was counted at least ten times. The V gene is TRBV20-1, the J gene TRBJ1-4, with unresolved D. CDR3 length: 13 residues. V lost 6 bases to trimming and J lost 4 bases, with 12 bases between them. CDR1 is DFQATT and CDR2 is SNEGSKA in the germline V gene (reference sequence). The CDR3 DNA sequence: TGCAGTGCCGGAGGGCGGCGTAATGAAAAACTGTTTTTT. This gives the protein CSAGGRRNEKLFF.

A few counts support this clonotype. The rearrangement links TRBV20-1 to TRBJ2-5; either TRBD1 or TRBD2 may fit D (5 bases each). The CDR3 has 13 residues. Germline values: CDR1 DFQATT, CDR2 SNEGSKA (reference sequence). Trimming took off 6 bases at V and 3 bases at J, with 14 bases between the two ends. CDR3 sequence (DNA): TGCAGTGCGGCCGCGACAGCGGAAGAGACCCAGTACTTC. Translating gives CSAAATAEETQYF.

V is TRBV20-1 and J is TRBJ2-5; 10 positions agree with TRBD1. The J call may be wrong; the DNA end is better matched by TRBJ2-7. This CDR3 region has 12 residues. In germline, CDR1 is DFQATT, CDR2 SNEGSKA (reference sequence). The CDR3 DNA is TGCAGTGGGGACAGGGGCAACTACGAGCAGTACTTC. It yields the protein CSGDRGNYEQYF.

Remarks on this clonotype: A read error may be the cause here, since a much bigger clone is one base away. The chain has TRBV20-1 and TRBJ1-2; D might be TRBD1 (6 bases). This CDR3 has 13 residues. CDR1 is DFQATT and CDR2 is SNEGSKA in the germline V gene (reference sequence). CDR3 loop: CSAPYTGRNGYIF. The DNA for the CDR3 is TGCAGTGCACCCTATACAGGGAGGAATGGCTACATCTTC.

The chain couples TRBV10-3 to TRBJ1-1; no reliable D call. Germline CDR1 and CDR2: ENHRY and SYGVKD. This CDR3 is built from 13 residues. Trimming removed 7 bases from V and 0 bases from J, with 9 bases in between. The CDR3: CAIMGRMNTEAFF. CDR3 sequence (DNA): TGTGCCATCATGGGCAGGATGAACACTGAAGCTTTCTTT.

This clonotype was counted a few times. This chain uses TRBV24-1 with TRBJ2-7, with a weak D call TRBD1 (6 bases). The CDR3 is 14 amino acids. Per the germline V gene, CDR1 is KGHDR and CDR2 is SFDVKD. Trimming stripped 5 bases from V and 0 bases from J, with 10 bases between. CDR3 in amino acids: CATSGDRNSYEQYF. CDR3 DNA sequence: TGTGCCACCAGTGGAGACAGGAACTCCTACGAGCAGTACTTC.

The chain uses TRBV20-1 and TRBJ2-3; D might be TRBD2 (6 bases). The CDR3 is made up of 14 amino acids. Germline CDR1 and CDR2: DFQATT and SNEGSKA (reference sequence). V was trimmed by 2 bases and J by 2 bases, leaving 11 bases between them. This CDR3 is CSARSRGDTDTQYF. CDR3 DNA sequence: TGCAGTGCTAGAAGCCGCGGGGACACAGATACGCAGTATTTT.